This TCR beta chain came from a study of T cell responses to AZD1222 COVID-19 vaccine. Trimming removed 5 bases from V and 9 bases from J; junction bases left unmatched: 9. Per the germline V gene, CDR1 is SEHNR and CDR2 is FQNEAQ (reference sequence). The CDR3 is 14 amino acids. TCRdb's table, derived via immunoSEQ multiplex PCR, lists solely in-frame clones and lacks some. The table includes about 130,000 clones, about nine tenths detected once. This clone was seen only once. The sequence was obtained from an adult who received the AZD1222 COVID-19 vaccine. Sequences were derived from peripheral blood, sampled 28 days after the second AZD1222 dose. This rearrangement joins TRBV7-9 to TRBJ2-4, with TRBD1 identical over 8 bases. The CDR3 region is CASSTQGQAGIQYF. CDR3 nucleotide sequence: TGTGCCAGCAGCACACAGGGACAGGCAGGCATTCAGTACTTC.